The 6 T cell receptor beta chains reported below all come from one sample, sequenced in a study of beta chain features in type 1 diabetes. The sequenced template was cDNA made from the entire isolated RNA. TCRdb's copy holds only in-frame clones and misses some; the assay was immunoSEQ multiplex PCR. The table includes around 300,000 clones, approximately 11% detected once. The sequencing input was naive CD4+ T cells from blood. The receptors here all came from a young woman in good health.

The gene calls are TRBV7-9 and TRBJ2-3; 10 bases map to TRBD2. The V segment lost 5 bases and the J segment 3 bases; nucleotides outside the gene matches: 8. This CDR3 is 16 amino acids long. In germline, CDR1 is SEHNR, CDR2 FQNEAQ (reference sequence). CDR3 protein: CASSPQSGRATDTQYF. CDR3 in DNA: TGTGCCAGCAGCCCGCAAAGCGGGAGGGCTACAGATACGCAGTATTTT.

The J gene is TRBJ2-7, the V gene TRBV5-6; TRBD2 aligns across 11 bases. Per the germline V gene, CDR1 is SGHDT and CDR2 is YYEEEE. The CDR3 is 15 residues long. The trim removed 4 bases at V and 2 bases at J, leaving 5 bases unmatched. This chain's CDR3 is CASSITSGSPYEQYF. CDR3 DNA sequence: TGTGCCAGCAGCATTACTAGCGGGAGCCCCTACGAGCAGTACTTC.

V and J are TRBV7-9 and TRBJ2-5, with 11 bases fitting TRBD2. CDR1 and CDR2 (germline): SEHNR, FQNEAQ (reference sequence). V was pared by 4 bases and J by 5 bases, with 9 bases of the junction left unmatched. The CDR3 has 16 amino acids. The CDR3 sequence: CASSSMWTSGSETQYF. CDR3 in DNA: TGTGCCAGCAGCTCCATGTGGACTAGCGGGTCGGAGACCCAGTACTTC.

V is TRBV25-1 and J is TRBJ1-1, with no clear D. The CDR3 loop spans 16 amino acids. V dropped 4 bases and J dropped 2 bases, with 17 bases sitting between them. Per the germline V gene, CDR1 is MGHDK and CDR2 is SYGVNS. In DNA, the CDR3 is TGTGCCAGCAGTGCCCGCTTAGGAGCGGGAAACACTGAAGCTTTCTTT. Amino acid sequence: CASSARLGAGNTEAFF.

In its sample, this clone was seen a few times. V is TRBV21-1 and J is TRBJ2-3; the table's D gene call, TRBD2, was not cross checked with the DNA. TRBV21-1 is tagged as a pseudogene. There are 15 residues in the CDR3. The CDR3 reads CASTRGSLRADTQYF. The DNA of the CDR3 is TGTGCCAGCACCCGAGGCTCCTTACGGGCAGATACGCAGTATTTT.

V usage is TRBV4-2 and J usage is TRBJ2-1; 11 bases are shared with TRBD2. The CDR3 runs to 15 residues. The junction had 8 bases not matched to a gene; V was cut back by 6 bases and J by 7 bases. Per the germline V gene, CDR1 is LGHNA and CDR2 is YNFKEQ. The CDR3 bases are TGTGCCAGCAGTCAACTAGCGGGAGTGGGAAATGAGCAGTTCTTC. Its protein is CASSQLAGVGNEQFF.